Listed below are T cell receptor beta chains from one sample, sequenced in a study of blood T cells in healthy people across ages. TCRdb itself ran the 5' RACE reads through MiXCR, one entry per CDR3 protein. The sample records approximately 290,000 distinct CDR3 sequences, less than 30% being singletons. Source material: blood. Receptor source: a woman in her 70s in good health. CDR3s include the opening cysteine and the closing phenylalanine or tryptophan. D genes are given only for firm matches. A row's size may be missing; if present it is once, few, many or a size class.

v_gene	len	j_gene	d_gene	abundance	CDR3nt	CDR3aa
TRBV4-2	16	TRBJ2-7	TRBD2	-	TGTGCCTGCAGCCAAGTAGCGGGAGTTATCGACTACGAGCAGTACTTC	CACSQVAGVIDYEQYF
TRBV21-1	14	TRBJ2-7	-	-	TGTGCCAGCGGCAAACACAGGTCTCTCTACGAGCAGTACTTC	CASGKHRSLYEQYF
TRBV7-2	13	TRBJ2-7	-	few	TGTGCCAGCAGCCGACTAGTCTCCTACGAGCAGTACTTC	CASSRLVSYEQYF
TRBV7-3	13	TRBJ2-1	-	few	TGTGCCAGCAGCCAGGGAATTTACAATGAGCAGTTCTTC	CASSQGIYNEQFF
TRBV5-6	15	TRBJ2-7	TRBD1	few	TGTGCCAGCAGCATTTTATCCGGGACAGCCTACGAGCAGTACTTC	CASSILSGTAYEQYF
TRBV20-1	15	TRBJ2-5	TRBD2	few	TGCAGTGCTCAGGTAGCGGGGGGCCCGCAAGAGACCCAGTACTTC	CSAQVAGGPQETQYF
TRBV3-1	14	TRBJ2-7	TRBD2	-	TGTGCCAGCAGCCCCCGACTAGCTTACTACGAGCAGTACTTC	CASSPRLAYYEQYF
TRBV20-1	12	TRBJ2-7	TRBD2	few	TGCAGTGCTAGAACTAGCGGGGGACATCATAGCTTC	CSARTSGGHHSF
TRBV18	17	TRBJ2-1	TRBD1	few	TGTGCCAGCTCCCCGAACCAGCCAGGGGGCTTCTACAATGAGCAGTTCTTC	CASSPNQPGGFYNEQFF
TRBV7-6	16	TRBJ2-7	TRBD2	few	TGTGCCAGCAGCCGAGTAAACCTAGCGGGAGGCTACGAGCAGTACTTC	CASSRVNLAGGYEQYF
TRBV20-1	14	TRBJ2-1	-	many	TGCAGTGCCGAGGGGGCTAGCGGTTACAATGAGCAGTTCTTC	CSAEGASGYNEQFF
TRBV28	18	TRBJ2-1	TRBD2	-	TGTGCCAGCAGTTTACCGGGACTAGCGGTCCTCTCCTACAATGAGCAGTTCTTC	CASSLPGLAVLSYNEQFF
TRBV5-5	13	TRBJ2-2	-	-	TGTGCCAGCAGCTTCGTAGGCCTGGGGGAGCTGTTTTTT	CASSFVGLGELFF
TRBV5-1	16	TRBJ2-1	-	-	TGCGCCAGCAGCTCGGGGGACGCCCGGGCCAACAATGAGCAGTTCTTC	CASSSGDARANNEQFF
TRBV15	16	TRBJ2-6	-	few	TGTGCCACCAGCAGAGATTCCGACTCTGGGGCCAACGTCCTGACTTTC	CATSRDSDSGANVLTF
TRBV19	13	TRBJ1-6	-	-	TGTGCCAGTAGTGGGGGACCAAAATCACCCCTCCACTTT	CASSGGPKSPLHF